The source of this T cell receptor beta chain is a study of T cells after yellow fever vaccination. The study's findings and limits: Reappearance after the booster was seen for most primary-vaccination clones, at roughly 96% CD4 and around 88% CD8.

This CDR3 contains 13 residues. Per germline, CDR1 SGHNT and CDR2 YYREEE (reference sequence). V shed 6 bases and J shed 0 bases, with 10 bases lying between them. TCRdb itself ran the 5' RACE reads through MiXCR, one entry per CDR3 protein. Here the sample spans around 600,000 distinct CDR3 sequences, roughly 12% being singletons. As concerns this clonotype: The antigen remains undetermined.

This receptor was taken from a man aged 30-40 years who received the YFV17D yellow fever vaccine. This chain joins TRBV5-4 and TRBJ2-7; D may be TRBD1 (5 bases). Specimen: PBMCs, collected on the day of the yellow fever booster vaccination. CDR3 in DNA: TGTGCCAGCACTCTACAGGACTCCTACGAGCAGTACTTC. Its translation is CASTLQDSYEQYF.